The sequence of this TCR beta chain was determined in a study of blood T cell repertoires in COVID-19. The overall study: COVID-19 samples, acute and convalescent, were from the United States, Italy and Spain. Sample material is recorded as cDNA or gDNA derived from T cells, B-cell-depleted T cells, or PBMCs.

V was cut by 6 bases and J by 2 bases, with 20 bases left in between. The CDR3 covers 17 residues. Germline V gives CDR1 MDHEN, CDR2 SYDVKM. Under the authors' procedure: Scientists estimated how many nucleated cells there were by amplifying reference gene primers. Sequenced by immunoSEQ multiplex PCR; TCRdb stores in-frame clones only, minus some. V and J calls and clone size are given by that table; D and trimming were obtained from the DNA. The sample has about 50,000 clones, 80% to 90% seen once. The receptor comes from a human donor with active COVID-19. The donor label of this sample is uncertain. The chain has TRBV28 and TRBJ1-5; D unresolved. Specimen: peripheral blood. CDR3 sequence: CASSKRLNRGGNQPQHF. The DNA for the CDR3 is TGTGCCAGCAGCAAAAGACTTAACCGCGGGGGCAATCAGCCCCAGCATTTT.